Presented here are 28 T cell receptor beta chains from one specimen sequenced in a study of shared T cell receptors in the human thymus. Produced via immunoSEQ multiplex PCR; TCRdb's table is partial and in-frame only. The sample carries roughly 500,000 clones, around three quarters recorded once. These same records also appear under a second study, on human thymus T cells.

The sample was thymocytes. All receptors derive from a boy under two years old with a congenital heart defect.

The CDR3 region has the DNA TGTGCCAGCAGCTATACCCTGGGGGGGTATGGTGGCTACACCTTC. The encoded protein is CASSYTLGGYGGYTF. The rearrangement links TRBV7-2 to TRBJ1-2; D is possibly TRBD1 (5 bases). The CDR3 is made up of 15 amino acids. The V and J ends lost 4 bases and 7 bases respectively, with 19 bases between them. From germline, CDR1 is SGHTA and CDR2 FQGNSA.

To note about this clone: Within the sample, other DNA sequences also encode this same CDR3. V gene TRBV4-3 combines with J gene TRBJ2-3, with 8 bases matching TRBD2. This CDR3 comprises 17 residues. V lost 0 bases and J lost 0; bases outside the gene matches: 5. Germline CDR1 LGHNA, CDR2 YSLEER. CDR3 residues: CASSQDRREGSTDTQYF. The CDR3 nucleotides are TGCGCCAGCAGCCAAGATCGTCGGGAGGGGAGCACAGATACGCAGTATTTT.

The rearrangement uses TRBV19 and TRBJ1-4, with 8 positions matching TRBD1. The ends lost 0 bases at V and 1 base at J; junction bases unmatched: 1. Germline CDR1 reads LNHDA; CDR2 reads SQIVND (reference sequence). The CDR3 has 16 amino acids. The chain's CDR3 is CASSIEQGVTNEKLFF. In DNA, the CDR3 is TGTGCCAGTAGTATAGAACAGGGGGTAACTAATGAAAAACTGTTTTTT. The complete variable domain, with remaining parts taken from reference TRBV19 and TRBJ1-4, reads DGGITQSPKYLFRKEGQNVTLSCEQNLNHDAMYWYRQDPGQGLRLIYYSQIVNDFQKGDIAEGYSVSREKKESFPLTVTSAQKNPTAFYLCASSIEQGVTNEKLFFGSGTQLSVL.

The rearrangement uses TRBV23-1 and TRBJ1-5, with D possibly matching TRBD1 (5 bases). TRBV23-1 is classed as an ORF, of uncertain function. The length of the CDR3 is 18 residues. Trimming removed 0 bases from V and 4 bases from J, with 19 bases in between. CDR3 nucleotide sequence: TGCGCCAGCAGTCAATCTAGGCAGGCCGGGGGGTGGAATCAGCCCCAGCATTTT. Residues: CASSQSRQAGGWNQPQHF.

The V and J genes are TRBV28 and TRBJ1-4; possible D gene TRBD1, 6 bases. This CDR3 has 15 residues. Trimming shortened V by 2 bases and J by 8 bases, and 15 bases separated the two germline ends. Germline CDR1 is MDHEN and CDR2 is SYDVKM. CDR3 nucleotides: TGTGCCAGCAGTTTAACTCACAGGGTGGTCGAAAAACTGTTTTTT. This encodes CASSLTHRVVEKLFF.

This chain uses TRBV6-5 with TRBJ2-7, with TRBD2 identical over 7 bases. Germline CDR1 is MNHEY and CDR2 is SVGAGI. The junction had 8 bases not matched to a gene; V was cut back by 8 bases and J by 4 bases. CDR3 length: 13 residues. The CDR3 coding sequence is TGTGCCAGCCGTACTAGCGAGGCTTACGAGCAGTACTTC. Its protein is CASRTSEAYEQYF.

J is TRBJ1-1 and V is TRBV29-1, with 7 bases aligning to TRBD1. The CDR3 is 13 residues long. The V segment lost 5 bases and the J segment 4 bases; nucleotides outside the gene matches: 7. Germline V gene data show CDR1 as SQVTM and CDR2 as ANQGSEA. The CDR3 nucleotides are TGCAGCGTTCTGAAGACAGGGTCCACTGAAGCTTTCTTT. Protein: CSVLKTGSTEAFF.

The chain has TRBV25-1 and TRBJ2-3; no clear D gene. The CDR3 totals 14 residues. Trimming took off 6 bases at V and 2 bases at J, with 12 bases between the two ends. Germline values: CDR1 MGHDK, CDR2 SYGVNS. CDR3: CASRNSSHTDTQYF. CDR3 nucleotide sequence: TGTGCCAGCAGAAATAGCTCGCACACAGATACGCAGTATTTT.

In regard to this clone: The sample carries other DNA sequences with the same CDR3. The chain uses TRBV27 and TRBJ2-1; TRBD1 agrees at 7 bases. Per germline, CDR1 MNHEY and CDR2 SMNVEV (reference sequence). V lost 3 bases to trimming and J lost 0 bases; unmatched junction nucleotides: 2. The CDR3 covers 15 residues. The CDR3 region has the DNA TGTGCCAGCAGTTTCAGGGGGAGCTCCTACAATGAGCAGTTCTTC. As protein: CASSFRGSSYNEQFF.

The sample holds one count of this clone. This chain connects TRBV6-1 to TRBJ2-3, with D unresolved. The CDR3 spans 16 residues. The germline CDR1 and CDR2 sequences are MNHNS and SASEGT. V lost 4 bases to trimming and J lost 2 bases, with 16 bases between them. CDR3 nucleotide sequence: TGTGCCAGCAGTGGCTTGTCGCGTAAGCCCACAGATACGCAGTATTTT. Amino acid sequence: CASSGLSRKPTDTQYF.

The chain combines TRBV4-3 with TRBJ2-1; the match to TRBD2 covers 7 bases. The V gene's germline CDR1 is LGHNA and CDR2 YSLEER. This CDR3 has 18 residues. The V segment lost 2 bases and the J segment 0 bases; nucleotides outside the gene matches: 10. CDR3 amino acids: CASSQPSSASGSYNEQFF. CDR3 DNA sequence: TGCGCCAGCAGCCAACCGTCTTCGGCTAGCGGCTCCTACAATGAGCAGTTCTTC.

The genes are TRBV10-3 and TRBJ2-7; 7 bases agree with TRBD1. Germline V gene lookup returns CDR1 ENHRY and CDR2 SYGVKD. The V gene end was trimmed by 4 bases and the J gene end by 6 bases; junction bases not matched to a gene: 6. The CDR3 has 13 residues. CDR3 region: CAISGYRGGEQYF. Here the CDR3 DNA reads TGTGCCATCAGTGGGTACAGGGGCGGCGAGCAGTACTTC.

CDR3 region: CASSEASGPPKGDEQFF. For the CDR3, the DNA is TGTGCCAGCAGTGAAGCTAGCGGTCCCCCAAAGGGAGATGAGCAGTTCTTC. The chain joins TRBV6-1 to TRBJ2-1, with a weak D call TRBD2 (6 bases). The V and J ends lost 0 bases and 8 bases respectively, with 20 bases between them. The CDR3 runs 17 residues. The germline V gene has CDR1 MNHNS and CDR2 SASEGT.

The V gene is TRBV2, the J gene TRBJ1-4, with 7 bases that match TRBD1. The V gene's germline CDR1 is SNHLY and CDR2 FYNNEI. The CDR3 is made up of 15 amino acids. V gave up 6 bases and J gave up 7 bases; unmatched junction bases: 11. The CDR3 coding sequence is TGTGCCAGCAGCCGTAACAGGGGCGGTGGTGAAAAACTGTTTTTT. This codes for CASSRNRGGGEKLFF.

V and J are TRBV19 and TRBJ2-7; D gene uncertain. V was pared by 5 bases and J by 0 bases, with 8 bases between. The CDR3 is 13 amino acids. CDR1 is LNHDA and CDR2 is SQIVND in the germline V gene (reference sequence). CDR3 DNA: TGTGCCAGTAGTCGCCGGGTCTCCTACGAGCAGTACTTC. Amino acids: CASSRRVSYEQYF.

This chain uses TRBV27 with TRBJ2-7, with D perhaps matching TRBD2 (6 bases). The CDR3 sequence is 12 residues long. The V gene's germline CDR1 is MNHEY and CDR2 SMNVEV (reference sequence). V lost 7 bases and J lost 4, with 11 bases in between. The CDR3 is CASKGTLYEQYF. CDR3 coding DNA: TGTGCCAGCAAGGGGACTCTTTACGAGCAGTACTTC.

The chain uses TRBV7-9 and TRBJ1-1; D is possibly TRBD1 (5 bases). Trimming took off 0 bases at V and 1 base at J, with 12 bases between the two ends. CDR1 SEHNR and CDR2 FQNEAQ come from the germline V gene (reference sequence). The CDR3 totals 16 residues. The CDR3 nucleotides read TGTGCCAGCAGCTTAGCGCTGGGGCAGGGGAACACTGAAGCTTTCTTT. Amino acid sequence: CASSLALGQGNTEAFF.

This clone was seen once. The chain recombines TRBV30 with TRBJ2-2, with 9 bases fitting TRBD1. With V trimmed by 1 base and J by 6 bases, 9 bases remained unmatched. The CDR3 is 16 amino acids. The germline V gene has CDR1 GTSNPN and CDR2 SVGIG (reference sequence). The CDR3 DNA follows: TGTGCCTGGAGTGCACCGGGACAGGGAGGGTCCGGGGAGCTGTTTTTT. It specifies CAWSAPGQGGSGELFF.

The V gene is TRBV9, the J gene TRBJ2-7; 8 bases match TRBD2. V shed 2 bases, J shed 2 bases, and the junction held 6 bases outside the gene matches. Germline V gene lookup returns CDR1 SGDLS and CDR2 YYNGEE. The CDR3 spans 15 residues. CDR3 sequence (DNA): TGTGCCAGCAGCGTCAAGACTAGCGAAACCTACGAGCAGTACTTC. Translating it yields CASSVKTSETYEQYF.

J is TRBJ2-1 and V is TRBV7-2, with TRBD2 identical over 14 bases. CDR1 and CDR2 (germline): SGHTA, FQGNSA. The junction had 14 bases not matched to a gene; V was cut back by 7 bases and J by 9 bases. This CDR3 spans 17 amino acids. The CDR3 DNA follows: TGTGCCAGCACCACGTTACCGGGACTAGCGGGAGAGTGTGAGCAGTTCTTC. Its translation: CASTTLPGLAGECEQFF.

This chain links TRBV4-3 with TRBJ2-1; D remains unclear. V was clipped by 0 bases and J by 4 bases, with 7 bases between them. In germline, CDR1 is LGHNA, CDR2 YSLEER. This CDR3 has 14 amino acids. The CDR3 loop is CASSQDDNYNEQFF. The CDR3 bases are TGCGCCAGCAGCCAAGATGACAATTACAATGAGCAGTTCTTC.

V and J are TRBV14 and TRBJ1-2; D not resolved. CDR1 is SGHDN, CDR2 FVKESK, per germline. This CDR3 is 14 amino acids long. Trimming shortened V by 4 bases and J by 8 bases, and 17 bases separated the two germline ends. This chain's CDR3 is CASSPLRRLEGYTF. The CDR3 DNA reads TGTGCCAGCAGCCCCCTGCGCCGTTTGGAGGGCTACACCTTC.

This clone was found a few times. The chain joins TRBV5-1 to TRBJ2-1; 8 bases map to TRBD2. The CDR3 is 16 amino acids. Trimming at V came to 2 bases and at J to 0 bases, leaving 4 bases not matched to a gene. Germline V gene lookup returns CDR1 SGHRS and CDR2 YFSETQ. The CDR3 sequence is CASSFTGGSSYNEQFF. CDR3 nucleotides: TGCGCCAGCAGCTTTACGGGAGGGAGCTCCTACAATGAGCAGTTCTTC.

The gene calls are TRBV7-2 and TRBJ2-3; 9 nucleotides line up with TRBD2. V was pared by 2 bases and J by 3 bases, with 3 bases of the junction left unmatched. Germline V gene sequence: CDR1 SGHTA, CDR2 FQGNSA. The CDR3 extends over 15 amino acids. The CDR3 spells CASSLRLAGTDTQYF. The CDR3 DNA follows: TGTGCCAGCAGCTTACGCCTAGCGGGAACAGATACGCAGTATTTT.

The J gene is TRBJ2-2, the V gene TRBV6-5; no definite D call. Germline CDR1 is MNHEY and CDR2 is SVGAGI. V was shortened by 0 bases and J by 7 bases, with 6 bases between the two germline ends. The CDR3 has 13 residues. The CDR3 loop reads CASSYSRSGELFF. As DNA, the CDR3 is TGTGCCAGCAGTTACTCTCGGAGCGGGGAGCTGTTTTTT.

The chain is built from TRBV4-2 and TRBJ2-1, with TRBD1 matching over 9 bases. There are 16 residues in the CDR3. Trimming at V came to 0 bases and at J to 7 bases, leaving 7 bases not matched to a gene. The germline gives CDR1 LGHNA, CDR2 YNFKEQ. For the CDR3, the DNA is TGTGCCAGCAGCCAAGACACCTCCGGGACAGGGAATGAGCAGTTCTTC. Its translation: CASSQDTSGTGNEQFF.

The CDR3 region has the DNA TGTGCCAGCGCGCGGGACAGTAAAAACATTCAGTACTTC. It translates to CASARDSKNIQYF. The chain links TRBV6-5 to TRBJ2-4; a weak D match, TRBD1 (7 bases). This CDR3 contains 13 residues. V lost 8 bases, J lost 4 bases, and 12 bases lay in between. Germline-derived CDR1 and CDR2 are MNHEY and SVGAGI.

CDR3 bases: TGTGCCAGCACTTCGTGGGCAGGCACGGAGACCCAGTACTTC. Amino acids: CASTSWAGTETQYF. This sequence joins TRBV7-8 and TRBJ2-5; no firm D call. Germline V gives CDR1 SGHVS, CDR2 FQNEAQ. The CDR3 covers 14 residues. Between the trimmed V and J ends, which lost 7 bases and 5 bases, there was a span of 17 bases.